Listed below are T cell receptor beta chains from one sample, sequenced in a study of beta chain features in type 1 diabetes. The protocol was immunoSEQ multiplex PCR, while the TCRdb copy is restricted to in-frame clones and leaves out a portion. Among more than 250,000 clones listed, around 24% were seen once. Sample: naive CD4+ T cells from blood. Receptors originate from a woman aged 25 to 45 with type 1 diabetes. The CDR3 runs from the conserved cysteine through the conserved F or W.

v_gene,CDR3aa
TRBV2,CASTSDRHTGELFF
TRBV30,CAWRRLAGAVDTQYF
TRBV2,CASKLEETQYF
TRBV15,CATSPHKNTGELFF
TRBV5-1,CASSLQLAGGPREQFF
TRBV11-3,CASSRVGGYGYTF
TRBV7-2,CASSTGTQDYEQYF
TRBV7-7,CASSPSEMETQYF
TRBV19,CASSMDRLGYGYTF
TRBV6-6,CASSYLTGQDYNEQFF
TRBV6-5,CASTYRQRGYEQYF
TRBV2,CASGPIDRDSEQYF
TRBV29-1,CSVEGLPQYNEQFF
TRBV7-9,CASSLLLGRETQYF
TRBV27,CASSLRGTDTQYF